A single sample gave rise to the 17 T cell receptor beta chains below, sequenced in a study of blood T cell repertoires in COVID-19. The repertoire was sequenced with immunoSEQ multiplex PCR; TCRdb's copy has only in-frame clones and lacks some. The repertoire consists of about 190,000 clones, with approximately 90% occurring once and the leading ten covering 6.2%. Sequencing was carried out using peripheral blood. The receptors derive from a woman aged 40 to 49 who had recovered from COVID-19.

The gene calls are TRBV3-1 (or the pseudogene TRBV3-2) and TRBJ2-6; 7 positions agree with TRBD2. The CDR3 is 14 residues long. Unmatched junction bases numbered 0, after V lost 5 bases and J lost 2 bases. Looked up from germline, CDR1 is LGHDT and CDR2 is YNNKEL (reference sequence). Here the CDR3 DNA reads TGTGCCAGCAGCGCGGGAGCTGGGGCCAACGTCCTGACTTTC. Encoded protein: CASSAGAGANVLTF.

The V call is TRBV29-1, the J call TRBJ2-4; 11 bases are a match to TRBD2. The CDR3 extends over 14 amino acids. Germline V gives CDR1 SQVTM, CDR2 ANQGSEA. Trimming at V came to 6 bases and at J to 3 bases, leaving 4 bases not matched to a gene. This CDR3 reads CSVGTSGFKNIQYF. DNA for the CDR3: TGCAGCGTGGGGACTAGCGGATTCAAAAACATTCAGTACTTC.

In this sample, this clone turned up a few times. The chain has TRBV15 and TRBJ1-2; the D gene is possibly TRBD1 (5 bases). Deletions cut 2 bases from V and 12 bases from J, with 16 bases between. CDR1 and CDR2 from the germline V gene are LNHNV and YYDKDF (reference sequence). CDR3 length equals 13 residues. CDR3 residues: CATSRRVAGHHTF. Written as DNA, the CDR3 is TGTGCCACCAGCAGACGGGTGGCAGGGCATCACACCTTC.

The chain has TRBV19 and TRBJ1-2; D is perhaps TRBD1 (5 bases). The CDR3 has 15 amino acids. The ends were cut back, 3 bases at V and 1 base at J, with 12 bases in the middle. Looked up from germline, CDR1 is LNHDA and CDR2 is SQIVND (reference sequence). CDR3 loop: CASSIRIDSNYGYTF. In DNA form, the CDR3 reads TGTGCCAGTAGTATTAGGATTGACAGTAACTATGGCTACACCTTC.

For the CDR3, the DNA is TGTGCCATCAGTGAGTCCTGTATCGGACAGTCCGCGGATACGCAGTATTTT. Its translation: CAISESCIGQSADTQYF. The chain employs TRBV10-3 and TRBJ2-3; D perhaps matches TRBD1 (6 bases). The CDR3 loop spans 17 amino acids. Per germline, CDR1 ENHRY and CDR2 SYGVKD. V shed 0 bases and J shed 6 bases, with 19 bases lying between them.

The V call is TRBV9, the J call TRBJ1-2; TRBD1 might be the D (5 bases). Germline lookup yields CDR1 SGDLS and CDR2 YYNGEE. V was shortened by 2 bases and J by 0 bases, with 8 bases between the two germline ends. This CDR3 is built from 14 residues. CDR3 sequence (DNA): TGTGCCAGCAGCGTGACAGAAGCTAACTATGGCTACACCTTC. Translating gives CASSVTEANYGYTF.

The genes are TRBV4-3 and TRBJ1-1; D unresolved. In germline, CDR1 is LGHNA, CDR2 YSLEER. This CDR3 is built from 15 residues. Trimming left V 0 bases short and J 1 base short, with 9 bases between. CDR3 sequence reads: CASSQDWGANTEAFF. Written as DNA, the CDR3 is TGCGCCAGCAGCCAAGATTGGGGAGCGAACACTGAAGCTTTCTTT.

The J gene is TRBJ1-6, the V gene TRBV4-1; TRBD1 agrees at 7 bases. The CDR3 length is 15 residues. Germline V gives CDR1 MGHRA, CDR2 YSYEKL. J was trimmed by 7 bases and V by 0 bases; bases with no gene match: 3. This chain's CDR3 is CASSQEGTANSPLHF. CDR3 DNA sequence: TGCGCCAGCAGCCAAGAGGGGACAGCCAATTCACCCCTCCACTTT.

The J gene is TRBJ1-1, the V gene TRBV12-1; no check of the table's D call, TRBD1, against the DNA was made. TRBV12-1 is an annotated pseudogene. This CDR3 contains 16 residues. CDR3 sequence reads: CASSSQGAMVNTEAFF. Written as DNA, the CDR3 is TGTGCCAGCAGCTCCCAGGGGGCGATGGTGAACACTGAAGCTTTCTTT.

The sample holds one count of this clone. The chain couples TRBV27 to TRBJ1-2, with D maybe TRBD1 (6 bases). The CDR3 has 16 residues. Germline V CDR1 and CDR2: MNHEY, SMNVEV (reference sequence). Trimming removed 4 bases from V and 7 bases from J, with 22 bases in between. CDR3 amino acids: CASSSLPFRGGGGYTF. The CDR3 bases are TGTGCCAGCAGTTCACTCCCGTTCAGGGGTGGAGGTGGCTACACCTTC.

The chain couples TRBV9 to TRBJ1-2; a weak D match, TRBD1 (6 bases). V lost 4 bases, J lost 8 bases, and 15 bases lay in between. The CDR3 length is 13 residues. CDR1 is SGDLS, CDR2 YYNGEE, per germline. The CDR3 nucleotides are TGTGCCAGCAGCCTCGGGCAGGGGACCGGCTACACCTTC. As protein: CASSLGQGTGYTF.

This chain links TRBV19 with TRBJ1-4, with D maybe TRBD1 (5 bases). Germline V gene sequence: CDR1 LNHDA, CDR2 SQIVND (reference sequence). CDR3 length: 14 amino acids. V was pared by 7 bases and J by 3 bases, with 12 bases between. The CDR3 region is CASNTQGSNEKLFF. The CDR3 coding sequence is TGTGCCAGTAATACCCAGGGATCTAATGAAAAACTGTTTTTT.

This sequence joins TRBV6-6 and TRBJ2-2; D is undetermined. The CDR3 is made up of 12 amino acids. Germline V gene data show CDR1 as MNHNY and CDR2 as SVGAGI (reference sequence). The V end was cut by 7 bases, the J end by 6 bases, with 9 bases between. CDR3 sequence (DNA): TGTGCCAGCACCCAACGGTCCGGGGAGCTGTTTTTT. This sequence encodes CASTQRSGELFF.

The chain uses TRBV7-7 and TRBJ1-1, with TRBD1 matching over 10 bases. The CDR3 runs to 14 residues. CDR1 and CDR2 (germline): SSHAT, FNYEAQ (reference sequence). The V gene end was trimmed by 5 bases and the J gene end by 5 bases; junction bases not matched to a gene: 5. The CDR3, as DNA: TGTGCCAGCAGCCAGCGGACAGGGGGGACTGAAGCTTTCTTT. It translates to CASSQRTGGTEAFF.

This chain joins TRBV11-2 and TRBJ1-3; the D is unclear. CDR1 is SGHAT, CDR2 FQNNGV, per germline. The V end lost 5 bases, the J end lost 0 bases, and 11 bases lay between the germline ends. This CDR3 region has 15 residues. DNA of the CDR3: TGTGCCAGCAGCCCCGGGAGGAACTCTGGAAACACCATATATTTT. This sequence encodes CASSPGRNSGNTIYF.

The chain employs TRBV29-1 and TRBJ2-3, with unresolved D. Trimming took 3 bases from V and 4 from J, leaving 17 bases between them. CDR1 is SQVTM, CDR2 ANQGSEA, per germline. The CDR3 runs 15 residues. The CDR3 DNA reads TGCAGCGTTGACCCAGGTCCAGAAGGTCCAGATACGCAGTATTTT. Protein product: CSVDPGPEGPDTQYF.

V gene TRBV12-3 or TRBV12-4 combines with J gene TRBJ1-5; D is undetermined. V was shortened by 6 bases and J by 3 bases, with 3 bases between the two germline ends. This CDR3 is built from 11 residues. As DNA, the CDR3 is TGTGCCAGCAGCATCAATCAGCCCCAGCATTTT. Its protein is CASSINQPQHF.